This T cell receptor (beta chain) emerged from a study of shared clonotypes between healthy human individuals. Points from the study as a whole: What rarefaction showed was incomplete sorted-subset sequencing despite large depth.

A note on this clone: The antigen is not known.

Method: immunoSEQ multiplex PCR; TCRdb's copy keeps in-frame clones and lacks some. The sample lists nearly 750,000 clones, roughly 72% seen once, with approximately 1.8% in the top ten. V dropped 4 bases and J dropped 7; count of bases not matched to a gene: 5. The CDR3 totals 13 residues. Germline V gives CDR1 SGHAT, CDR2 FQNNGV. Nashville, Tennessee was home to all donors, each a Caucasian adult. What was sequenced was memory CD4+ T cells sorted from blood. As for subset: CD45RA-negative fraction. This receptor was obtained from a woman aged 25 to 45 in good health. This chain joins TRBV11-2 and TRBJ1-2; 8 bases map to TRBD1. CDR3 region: CASSSDRVVGYTF. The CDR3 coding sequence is TGTGCCAGCAGCTCGGACAGGGTAGTTGGCTACACCTTC.